This T cell receptor beta chain was obtained from a study of shared T cell receptors in the human thymus. The data were produced by immunoSEQ multiplex PCR, yet TCRdb's version contains in-frame clones alone and is incomplete. The sample comprises almost 550,000 clones, approximately 80% of which are singletons, and 0.013% rests with the top ten. This clone has just a few counts. CDR1 SGHDT and CDR2 YYEEEE come from the germline V gene. Trimming removed 0 bases from V and 4 bases from J, with 11 bases in between. CDR3 length: 14 residues. These data also featured in a second study, about human thymus T cells. From that report: Thymus tissue for the work was resected from patients undergoing corrective heart surgery. Repertoires from thymus and blood appeared to show biased V and J gene usage. Related research has reported that thymic repertoires overlap highly among unrelated individuals.

Sequenced material: thymocytes. This TCR was recovered from a boy in the first two years of life with a congenital heart defect. This chain joins TRBV5-6 and TRBJ2-7; possible D gene TRBD1, 5 bases. CDR3 coding DNA: TGTGCCAGCAGCTTGGGCAGGGTACATTACGAGCAGTACTTC. Translation: CASSLGRVHYEQYF.